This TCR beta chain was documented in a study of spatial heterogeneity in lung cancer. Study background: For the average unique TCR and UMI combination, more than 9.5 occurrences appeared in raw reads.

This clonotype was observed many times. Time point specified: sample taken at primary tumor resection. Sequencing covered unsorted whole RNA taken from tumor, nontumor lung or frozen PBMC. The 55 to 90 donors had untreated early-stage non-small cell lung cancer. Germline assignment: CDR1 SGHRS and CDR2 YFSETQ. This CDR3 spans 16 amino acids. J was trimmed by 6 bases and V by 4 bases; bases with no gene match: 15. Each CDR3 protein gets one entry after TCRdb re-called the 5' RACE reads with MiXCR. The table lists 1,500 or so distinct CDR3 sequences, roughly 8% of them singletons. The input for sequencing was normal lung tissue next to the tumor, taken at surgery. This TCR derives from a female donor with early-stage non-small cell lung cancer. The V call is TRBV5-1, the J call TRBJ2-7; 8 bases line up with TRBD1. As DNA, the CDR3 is TGCGCCAGCAGCCATAGTCTGGACAGGGAATGGTCCGAGCAGTACTTC. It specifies CASSHSLDREWSEQYF.